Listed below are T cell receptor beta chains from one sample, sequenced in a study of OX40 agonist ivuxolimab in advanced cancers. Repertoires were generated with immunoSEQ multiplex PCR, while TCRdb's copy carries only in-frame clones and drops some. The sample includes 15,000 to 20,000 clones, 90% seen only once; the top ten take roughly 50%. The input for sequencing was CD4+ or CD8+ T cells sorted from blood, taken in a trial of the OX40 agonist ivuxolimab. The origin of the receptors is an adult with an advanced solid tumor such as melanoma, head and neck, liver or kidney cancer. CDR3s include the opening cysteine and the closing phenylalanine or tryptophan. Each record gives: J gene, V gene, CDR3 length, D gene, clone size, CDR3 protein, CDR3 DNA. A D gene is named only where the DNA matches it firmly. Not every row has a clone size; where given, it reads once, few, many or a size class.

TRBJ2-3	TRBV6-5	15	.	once	CASTGSGEITDTQYF	TGTGCCAGCACGGGTAGCGGAGAAATCACAGATACGCAGTATTTT
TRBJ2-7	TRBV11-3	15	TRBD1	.	CASSYRGTGGKEQYF	TGTGCCAGCAGCTACCGCGGGACAGGGGGTAAGGAGCAGTACTTC
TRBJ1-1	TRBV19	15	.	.	CASSLYGTGNTEAFF	TGTGCCAGTAGTCTCTACGGGACGGGGAACACTGAAGCTTTCTTT
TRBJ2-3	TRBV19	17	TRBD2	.	CASSIDLAGYTTDTQYF	TGTGCCAGTAGTATAGATCTAGCGGGATATACCACAGATACGCAGTATTTT
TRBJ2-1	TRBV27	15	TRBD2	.	CASSSGLAGYNEQFF	TGTGCCAGCAGTTCGGGACTAGCGGGCTACAATGAGCAGTTCTTC
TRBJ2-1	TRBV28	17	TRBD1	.	CASTLPIRDREDNEQFF	TGTGCCAGCACTCTTCCCATCCGAGACAGGGAAGACAATGAGCAGTTCTTC
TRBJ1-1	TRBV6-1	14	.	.	CASSEEVRNTEAFF	TGTGCCAGCAGTGAAGAGGTCCGGAACACTGAAGCTTTCTTT
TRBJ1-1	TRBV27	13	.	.	CASSFLENTEAFF	TGTGCCAGCAGTTTTCTGGAAAACACTGAAGCTTTCTTT
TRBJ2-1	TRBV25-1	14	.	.	CASSVGGGYNEQFF	TGTGCCAGCAGTGTAGGGGGGGGTTACAATGAGCAGTTCTTC
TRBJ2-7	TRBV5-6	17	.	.	CASSLGTSTVSSYEQYF	TGTGCCAGCAGCTTGGGAACCTCGACGGTAAGCTCCTACGAGCAGTACTTC
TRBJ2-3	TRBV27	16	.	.	CASSLLGGRGTDTQYF	TGTGCCAGCAGTTTATTAGGGGGGAGGGGCACAGATACGCAGTATTTT
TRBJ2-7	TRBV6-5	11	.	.	CASRGPYEQYF	TGTGCCAGCAGGGGGCCATACGAGCAGTACTTC
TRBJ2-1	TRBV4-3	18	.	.	CASSQVTAPRGSYNEQFF	TGCGCCAGCAGCCAAGTGACAGCACCACGAGGGTCCTACAATGAGCAGTTCTTC
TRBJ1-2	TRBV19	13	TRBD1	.	CASGTVWDYGYTF	TGTGCCAGTGGGACAGTTTGGGACTATGGCTACACCTTC
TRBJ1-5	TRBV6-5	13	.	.	CASSYGMYQPQHF	TGTGCCAGCAGTTACGGGATGTATCAGCCCCAGCATTTT
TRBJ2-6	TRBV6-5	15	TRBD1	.	CASSRTGEGANVLTF	TGTGCCAGCAGCCGGACAGGGGAAGGGGCCAACGTCCTGACTTTC
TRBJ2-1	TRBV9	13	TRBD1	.	CASQGQGTNEQFF	TGTGCCAGCCAGGGACAGGGGACTAATGAGCAGTTCTTC
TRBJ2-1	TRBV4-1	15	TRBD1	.	CASSLRDRIYNEQFF	TGCGCCAGCAGCCTTCGGGACAGAATCTACAATGAGCAGTTCTTC
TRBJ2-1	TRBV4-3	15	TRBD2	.	CASSQGLAGDNEQFF	TGCGCCAGCAGCCAAGGACTAGCGGGAGACAATGAGCAGTTCTTC
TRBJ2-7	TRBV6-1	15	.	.	CASSVRDTGTTEQYF	TGTGCCAGCAGTGTTCGGGACACAGGGACTACGGAGCAGTACTTC
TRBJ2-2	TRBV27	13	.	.	CASSLSAAGELFF	TGTGCCAGCAGTTTATCCGCCGCCGGGGAGCTGTTTTTT
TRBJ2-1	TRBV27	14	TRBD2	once	CASSSSGLLNEQFF	TGTGCCAGCAGTTCTAGCGGGCTTTTAAATGAGCAGTTCTTC